This entry features one TCR beta chain sequence. The antigen remains unidentified. The data are from a study of T cells after yellow fever vaccination. General study findings and limits: Abundant bulk-population clonotypes could contaminate the FACS-sorted repertoires.

The J segment lost 4 bases and the V segment lost 8 bases, leaving 5 bases of the junction unmatched. This CDR3 spans 13 amino acids. Using its own MiXCR run on the 5' RACE reads, TCRdb lists one record per CDR3 protein. The sample includes approximately 250,000 distinct CDR3 sequences, roughly 4.8% of them seen just once. J is TRBJ2-3 and V is TRBV12-3 or TRBV12-4; 8 positions agree with TRBD2. The sequences come from CD4+ T cells sorted from PBMCs, collected on the day of the yellow fever booster vaccination. This receptor was identified in a man aged 18 to 30 who received the YFV17D yellow fever vaccine. CDR3 residues: CASARGGPDTQYF. CDR3 sequence (DNA): TGTGCCAGCGCCCGGGGGGGCCCAGATACGCAGTATTTT.